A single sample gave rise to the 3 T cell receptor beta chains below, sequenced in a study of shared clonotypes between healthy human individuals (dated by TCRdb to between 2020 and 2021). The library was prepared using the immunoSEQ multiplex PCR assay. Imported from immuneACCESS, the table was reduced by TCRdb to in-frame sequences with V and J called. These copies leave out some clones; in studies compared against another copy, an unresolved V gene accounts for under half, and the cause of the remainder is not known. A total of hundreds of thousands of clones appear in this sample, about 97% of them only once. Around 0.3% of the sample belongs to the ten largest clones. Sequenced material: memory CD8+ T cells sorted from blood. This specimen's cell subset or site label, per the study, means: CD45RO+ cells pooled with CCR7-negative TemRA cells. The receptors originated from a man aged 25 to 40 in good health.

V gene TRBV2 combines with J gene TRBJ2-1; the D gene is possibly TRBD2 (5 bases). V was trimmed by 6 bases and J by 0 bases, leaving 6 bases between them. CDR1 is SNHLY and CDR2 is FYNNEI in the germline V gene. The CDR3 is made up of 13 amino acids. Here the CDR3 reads CASSGVSYNEQFF. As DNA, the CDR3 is TGTGCCAGCAGCGGGGTCTCCTACAATGAGCAGTTCTTC.

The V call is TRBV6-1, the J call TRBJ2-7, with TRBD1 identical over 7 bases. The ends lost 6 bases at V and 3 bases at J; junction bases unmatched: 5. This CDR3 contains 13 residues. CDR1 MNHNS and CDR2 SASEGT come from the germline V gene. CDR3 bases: TGTGCCAGCAGATGGACAGGCGGCTACGAGCAGTACTTC. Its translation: CASRWTGGYEQYF.

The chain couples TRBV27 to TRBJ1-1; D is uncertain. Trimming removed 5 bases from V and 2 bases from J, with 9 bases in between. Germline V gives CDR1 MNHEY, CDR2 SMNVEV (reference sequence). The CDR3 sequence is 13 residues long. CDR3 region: CASSSRSNTEAFF. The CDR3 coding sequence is TGTGCCAGCAGTAGCCGGAGCAACACTGAAGCTTTCTTT.